These T cell receptor beta chains were read from a single sample in a study of blood T cell repertoires in COVID-19. The repertoire was sequenced with immunoSEQ multiplex PCR; TCRdb's copy has only in-frame clones and lacks some. Of about 180,000 clones listed, 80% to 85% were seen once; the top ten hold approximately 12%. The sequencing sample was made of peripheral blood. The receptors come from a woman older than 75 with COVID-19, enrolled during active disease. The CDR3 runs from the conserved cysteine through the conserved F or W. A D gene is named only where the DNA matches it firmly. Size is stated for part of the rows, as once, few or many counts, or as a class when the clone is expanded.

J: TRBJ1-5; size: -; D: -; V: TRBV19; CDR3: CASSITPRENQPQHF; DNA: TGTGCCAGTAGTATAACCCCCAGGGAAAATCAGCCCCAGCATTTT
J: TRBJ2-7; size: -; D: TRBD1; V: TRBV3-1/TRBV3-2; CDR3: CASSQIGPGQGSYEQYF; DNA: TGTGCCAGCAGCCAGATTGGCCCGGGACAGGGGTCCTACGAGCAGTACTTC
J: TRBJ2-4; size: once; D: -; V: TRBV11-3; CDR3: CASSPRGTAKNIQYF; DNA: TGTGCCAGCAGCCCCCGCGGGACGGCCAAAAACATTCAGTACTTC
J: TRBJ1-5; size: few; D: -; V: TRBV20-1; CDR3: CSASGGVQGAAHQPQHF; DNA: TGCAGTGCAAGTGGGGGGGTCCAGGGCGCAGCCCATCAGCCCCAGCATTTT
J: TRBJ1-2; size: -; D: -; V: TRBV11-1; CDR3: CASSSTGWSGYTF; DNA: TGTGCCAGCAGCTCCACAGGGTGGAGTGGCTACACCTTC
J: TRBJ1-1; size: -; D: -; V: TRBV30; CDR3: CAWSVTVEAFF; DNA: TGTGCCTGGAGTGTAACGGTTGAAGCTTTCTTT
J: TRBJ2-7; size: few; D: TRBD1; V: TRBV7-2; CDR3: CASSLTGGSYEQYF; DNA: TGTGCCAGCAGTTTGACAGGGGGCTCCTACGAGCAGTACTTC
J: TRBJ1-2; size: -; D: -; V: TRBV6-6; CDR3: CASSPGGVANYGYTF; DNA: TGTGCCAGCAGCCCGGGGGGGGTTGCTAACTATGGCTACACCTTC
J: TRBJ1-2; size: once; D: -; V: TRBV6-5; CDR3: CASSSRTDGYTF; DNA: TGTGCCAGCAGTTCCCGGACAGATGGCTACACCTTC
J: TRBJ2-2; size: -; D: TRBD1; V: TRBV11-3; CDR3: CASSPRQGVTGELFF; DNA: TGTGCCAGCAGCCCTCGACAGGGAGTCACCGGGGAGCTGTTTTTT
J: TRBJ1-5; size: -; D: TRBD1; V: TRBV6-6; CDR3: CASSAGDRLNQPQHF; DNA: TGTGCCAGCAGCGCTGGGGACAGACTCAATCAGCCCCAGCATTTT
J: TRBJ1-6; size: -; D: TRBD1; V: TRBV5-1; CDR3: CASSTGTGYSPLHF; DNA: TGCGCCAGCAGCACGGGGACAGGGTATTCACCCCTCCACTTT
J: TRBJ1-1; size: -; D: -; V: TRBV19; CDR3: CASSIGHPNTEAFF; DNA: TGTGCCAGTAGTATAGGGCACCCGAACACTGAAGCTTTCTTT
J: TRBJ1-6; size: few; D: -; V: TRBV6-2/TRBV6-3; CDR3: CASSLSPLDRANSPLHF; DNA: TGTGCCAGCAGCCTCAGCCCTTTGGACAGAGCTAATTCACCCCTCCACTTT
J: TRBJ1-1; size: -; D: TRBD1; V: TRBV7-6; CDR3: CASSWDRVRVATEAFF; DNA: TGTGCCAGCAGCTGGGACAGGGTGAGGGTGGCCACTGAAGCTTTCTTT
J: TRBJ1-2; size: -; D: -; V: TRBV5-1; CDR3: CASSFGQSAYGYTF; DNA: TGCGCCAGCAGCTTCGGACAGTCCGCCTATGGCTACACCTTC
J: TRBJ2-3; size: -; D: -; V: TRBV7-9; CDR3: CASSQQGSSRATDTQYF; DNA: TGTGCCAGCAGCCAACAAGGGAGCTCCCGGGCCACAGATACGCAGTATTTT
J: TRBJ2-5; size: -; D: TRBD2; V: TRBV13; CDR3: CASSLSLRLPGLAGEETQYF; DNA: TGTGCCAGCAGCTTATCGCTCCGACTACCGGGACTAGCGGGGGAAGAGACCCAGTACTTC
J: TRBJ2-1; size: -; D: -; V: TRBV2; CDR3: CASSEARSSYNEQFF; DNA: TGTGCCAGCAGTGAAGCTAGGAGCTCCTACAATGAGCAGTTCTTC
J: TRBJ2-1; size: once; D: TRBD2; V: TRBV11-2; CDR3: CASSGPWTSGNYNEQFF; DNA: TGTGCCAGCAGCGGACCGTGGACTAGCGGGAACTACAATGAGCAGTTCTTC